One and the same sample provided the 25 T cell receptor beta chains below, sequenced in a study of regulatory T cells in long-lasting Graves disease. CDR3-region Arm-PCR and iRepertoire HTBI primers produced the TCR beta libraries. TCRdb recomputed calls from the multiplex PCR reads with MiXCR, one row per CDR3 protein. The sample includes about 450,000 distinct CDR3 sequences, roughly a quarter of them seen just once. The time point was: persistent/refractory GD, antithyroid drugs over 5 years with positive TRAb. RNA from PBMCs was the source of the TCR library. Sequencing used peripheral blood mononuclear cells (PBMCs), obtained when the disease was refractory, from a patient treated with antithyroid drugs. The receptors originated from a female donor with Graves disease.

There are a few counts of this clonotype. The chain recombines TRBV30 with TRBJ1-1; tentatively, D is TRBD1 (6 bases). Germline values: CDR1 GTSNPN, CDR2 SVGIG (reference sequence). The CDR3 covers 15 residues. Trimming left V 2 bases short and J 4 bases short, with 17 bases between. The CDR3 here is CAWSSRTVRGTEAFF. In nucleotides, the CDR3 is TGTGCCTGGAGTAGCCGGACAGTCCGAGGCACTGAAGCTTTCTTT.

The chain's CDR3 is CASSFQDDSEQFF. The DNA for the CDR3 is TGTGCCAGCAGCTTCCAGGACGACTCAGAGCAGTTCTTC. The chain has TRBV7-3 and TRBJ2-1; unclear D gene. V was cut by 3 bases and J by 10 bases, with 13 bases left in between. Germline V gene data show CDR1 as SGHTA and CDR2 as FQGTGA. The CDR3 totals 13 residues.

This clonotype showed up just a few times. This rearrangement joins TRBV9 to TRBJ1-1; possibly TRBD1 for D (6 bases). This CDR3 comprises 15 residues. Germline V gene sequence: CDR1 SGDLS, CDR2 YYNGEE. The ends were cut back, 3 bases at V and 3 bases at J, with 15 bases in the middle. The CDR3 reads CASSAWTVEDTEAFF. The CDR3 DNA reads TGTGCCAGCAGCGCCTGGACAGTTGAGGACACTGAAGCTTTCTTT.

Many counts were recorded for this clonotype. V and J are TRBV2 and TRBJ1-6; D is unclear. Trimming shortened V by 3 bases and J by 8 bases, and 11 bases separated the two germline ends. Per the germline V gene, CDR1 is SNHLY and CDR2 is FYNNEI. CDR3 length: 14 residues. The CDR3 nucleotides are TGTGCCAGCAGTGAGGGGTTGGGGTATTCACCCCTCCACTTT. This encodes CASSEGLGYSPLHF. Full variable domain (missing parts from reference TRBV2 and TRBJ1-6): EPEVTQTPSHQVTQMGQEVILRCVPISNHLYFYWYRQILGQKVEFLVSFYNNEISEKSEIFDDQFSVERPDGSNFTLKIRSTKLEDSAMYFCASSEGLGYSPLHFGNGTRLTVT.

The CDR3, as DNA: TGTGCCAGCAGCCTGACAGGGACTGGAAACACCATATATTTT. Amino acids: CASSLTGTGNTIYF. The chain couples TRBV12-3 or TRBV12-4 to TRBJ1-3; 7 nucleotides line up with TRBD1. The CDR3 spans 14 residues. J gave up 2 bases and V 6 bases, and 4 bases lay outside the gene matches.

The table lists this clonotype with many counts. The CDR3 protein is CASSPRELNTEAFF. CDR3 sequence (DNA): TGTGCCAGCAGCCCGAGGGAACTGAACACTGAAGCTTTCTTT. The chain carries TRBV6-1 and TRBJ1-1, with D unresolved. The CDR3 runs 14 residues. The V gene's germline CDR1 is MNHNS and CDR2 SASEGT. The ends were cut back, 6 bases at V and 0 bases at J, with 11 bases in the middle.

V and J are TRBV19 and TRBJ1-5; no firm D call. Germline CDR1 is LNHDA and CDR2 is SQIVND (reference sequence). Trimming left V 9 bases short and J 0 bases short, with 9 bases between. This CDR3 contains 13 residues. The CDR3 DNA reads as TGTGCCAGCACGGACCTTAGCAATCAGCCCCAGCATTTT. Amino acid sequence: CASTDLSNQPQHF.

This chain connects TRBV3-1 to TRBJ1-3; D unclear. Germline V gene lookup returns CDR1 LGHDT and CDR2 YNNKEL (reference sequence). Trimming removed 3 bases from V and 4 bases from J, with 10 bases in between. The CDR3 sequence is 14 residues long. Here the CDR3 reads CASSQKGAGNTIYF. The DNA of the CDR3 is TGTGCCAGCAGCCAGAAAGGAGCCGGAAACACCATATATTTT.

This clonotype was found a few times. J is TRBJ1-1 and V is TRBV12-3 or TRBV12-4; 7 bases match TRBD1. V dropped 2 bases and J dropped 4; count of bases not matched to a gene: 4. The CDR3 is 14 residues long. CDR3 sequence: CASSLRGQFTEAFF. The CDR3 DNA reads as TGTGCCAGCAGTTTAAGGGGACAGTTCACTGAAGCTTTCTTT.

Turning to this clonotype: The junction does not match germline at one end; this may be a read error. The chain couples TRBV7-8 to TRBJ1-5, with TRBD1 as a possible D gene (5 bases). The CDR3 is 15 amino acids. Germline V gene lookup returns CDR1 SGHVS and CDR2 FQNEAQ. CDR3 protein: CASSLAGHSNQSQHF. The DNA for the CDR3 is TGTGCCAGCAGCTTAGCAGGACATAGCAATCAGTCCCAGCATTTT.

The genes are TRBV13 and TRBJ1-3; 7 positions match TRBD1. The germline V gene encodes CDR1 PRHDT and CDR2 FYEKMQ (reference sequence). Trimming at V came to 4 bases and at J to 0 bases, leaving 9 bases not matched to a gene. CDR3 length: 17 residues. The CDR3 protein is CASSSRQGRYSGNTIYF. The CDR3 DNA reads TGTGCCAGCAGCTCTCGACAGGGTCGATACTCTGGAAACACCATATATTTT.

This clonotype was detected once. This may stem from a read error, because a much larger clone lies one nucleotide away. The CDR3 sequence is CSARVPGPAVQETQYF. The CDR3 region has the DNA TGCAGTGCTAGGGTACCGGGACCAGCGGTTCAAGAGACCCAGTACTTC. The chain has TRBV20-1 and TRBJ2-5; possibly TRBD1 or TRBD2 for D (5 bases each). The CDR3 totals 16 residues. Trimming left V 3 bases short and J 2 bases short, with 19 bases between. Germline CDR1 is DFQATT and CDR2 is SNEGSKA (reference sequence).

A word on this clonotype: This may be a read error, as it is one base from a much larger clone. This chain uses TRBV7-9 with TRBJ2-5; D remains ambiguous. The CDR3 consists of 12 residues. Per the germline V gene, CDR1 is SEHNR and CDR2 is FQNEAQ (reference sequence). In DNA, the CDR3 is TGTGCCAGCAGCTGGACGGTTGAGACCCGGTACTTC. Its protein is CASSWTVETRYF.

This clonotype has a count of ten or more. A read error may explain this, as a much larger clone is one base away. The chain carries TRBV2 and TRBJ2-7; no clear D. Germline loops: CDR1 SNHLY, CDR2 FYNNEI. The CDR3 extends over 11 amino acids. Trimming took 5 bases from V and 3 from J, leaving 5 bases between them. The CDR3 coding sequence is TGTGCCAGCAGTCCCTACTACGAGCAGTACTTC. Protein product: CASSPYYEQYF.

The rearrangement uses TRBV6-9 and TRBJ2-2; D unclear. Germline V CDR1 and CDR2: MNHGY, SVAAGI. V was clipped by 4 bases and J by 6 bases, with 12 bases between them. This CDR3 is built from 14 residues. The CDR3 DNA is TGTGCCAGCAGTTTGGTGGGCGCCGCCGGGGAGCTGTTTTTT. Amino acid sequence: CASSLVGAAGELFF.

This clonotype was detected a few times. This sequence joins TRBV25-1 and TRBJ1-6; weak D call: TRBD1 (6 bases). Between the trimmed V and J ends, which lost 4 bases and 8 bases, there was a span of 9 bases. The CDR3 covers 13 residues. CDR1 and CDR2 (germline): MGHDK, SYGVNS. The CDR3 bases are TGTGCCAGCAGTGCCCGGACAGATTCACCCCTCCACTTT. Translation gives CASSARTDSPLHF. Full variable domain (remainder filled in from reference TRBV25-1 and TRBJ1-6): EADIYQTPRYLVIGTGKKITLECSQTMGHDKMYWYQQDPGMELHLIHYSYGVNSTEKGDLSSESTVSRIRTEHFPLTLESARPSHTSQYLCASSARTDSPLHFGNGTRLTVT.

The chain employs TRBV10-3 and TRBJ1-3; no clear D. CDR1 and CDR2 from the germline V gene are ENHRY and SYGVKD. V was clipped by 8 bases and J by 4 bases, with 9 bases between them. The CDR3 has 12 residues. The chain's CDR3 is CAISGGGNTIYF. The CDR3 DNA follows: TGTGCCATCTCGGGCGGCGGAAACACCATATATTTT.

This clonotype was recorded at least ten times. The V and J genes are TRBV11-2 and TRBJ2-5, with D perhaps TRBD1 or TRBD2 (6 bases each). The CDR3 is made up of 16 amino acids. Trimming left V 6 bases short and J 4 bases short, with 21 bases between. Germline V gene sequence: CDR1 SGHAT, CDR2 FQNNGV. CDR3 coding DNA: TGTGCCAGCAGGGTCGGTGGGGGGCGAGAACGAGAGACCCAGTACTTC. Amino acid sequence: CASRVGGGRERETQYF. Full variable domain (outside the CDR3, taken from reference TRBV11-2 and TRBJ2-5): EAGVAQSPRYKIIEKRQSVAFWCNPISGHATLYWYQQILGQGPKLLIQFQNNGVVDDSQLPKDRFSAERLKGVDSTLKIQPAKLEDSAVYLCASRVGGGRERETQYFGPGTRLLVL.

This clonotype has just a few counts. This sequence joins TRBV24-1 and TRBJ2-3, with 9 nucleotides matching TRBD2. V was pared by 9 bases and J by 2 bases, with 11 bases of the junction left unmatched. CDR1 is KGHDR and CDR2 is SFDVKD in the germline V gene. The CDR3 covers 16 residues. DNA of the CDR3: TGTGCCACCTCTCATCGGCTAGCGGGGTACACAGATACGCAGTATTTT. As protein: CATSHRLAGYTDTQYF.

The chain links TRBV20-1 to TRBJ2-7; the match to TRBD1 covers 8 bases. Germline V gene lookup returns CDR1 DFQATT and CDR2 SNEGSKA (reference sequence). The CDR3 covers 16 residues. Trimming at V came to 3 bases and at J to 5 bases, leaving 15 bases not matched to a gene. Written as DNA, the CDR3 is TGCAGTGCTAGCCCTCAGGGGGCTCTAAGGTTGAACGAGCAGTACTTC. Protein sequence: CSASPQGALRLNEQYF.

Comments on this clonotype: This may be a read error: a much more frequent sequence differs by one nucleotide. The chain links TRBV7-2 to TRBJ2-7; 11 bases line up with TRBD2. Per germline, CDR1 SGHTA and CDR2 FQGNSA. The CDR3 has 15 amino acids. The CDR3 loop reads CAGSPSPLAGGEQYF. As DNA, the CDR3 is TGTGCCGGCAGCCCTAGTCCTCTAGCGGGAGGCGAGCAGTACTTC.

In its sample, this clonotype was seen a few times. V usage is TRBV7-2 and J usage is TRBJ2-7, with TRBD2 identical over 11 bases. CDR3 length: 17 amino acids. Germline V CDR1 and CDR2: SGHTA, FQGNSA. The V gene end was trimmed by 0 bases and the J gene end by 1 base; junction bases not matched to a gene: 5. The CDR3: CASSLAETSGKSYEQYF. CDR3 in DNA: TGTGCCAGCAGCTTAGCCGAGACTAGCGGGAAATCCTACGAGCAGTACTTC.

This clonotype was found many times. The V call is TRBV28, the J call TRBJ1-2, with a possible D match to TRBD1 (5 bases). V was trimmed by 6 bases and J by 8 bases, leaving 10 bases between them. CDR1 and CDR2 (germline): MDHEN, SYDVKM. The length of the CDR3 is 11 residues. CDR3 bases: TGTGCCAGCAGAAGTGGGACGGGCTACACCTTC. Amino acid sequence: CASRSGTGYTF.

J is TRBJ2-5 and V is TRBV28; D is unresolved. The CDR3 length is 12 residues. CDR1 is MDHEN, CDR2 SYDVKM, per germline. The V and J ends lost 3 bases and 5 bases respectively, with 7 bases between them. The CDR3 DNA reads as TGTGCCAGCAGTTTTTTCTTGGAGACCCAGTACTTC. Amino acids: CASSFFLETQYF.

The chain is built from TRBV12-3 or TRBV12-4 and TRBJ1-2; the match to TRBD1 covers 7 bases. Unmatched junction bases numbered 18, after V lost 4 bases and J lost 4 bases. The CDR3 totals 18 residues. CDR3 sequence (DNA): TGTGCCAGCAGTTGGGGGAACAGGGGATCTTTGGGCGGCTATGGCTACACCTTC. Translated: CASSWGNRGSLGGYGYTF.